The rows below give T cell receptor beta chains drawn from one sample of a study of identical twins. TCRdb reanalysed the 5' RACE reads using MiXCR and keeps one entry per CDR3 protein. The repertoire includes 450,000 or so distinct CDR3 sequences, approximately 14% of them detected once, and around 0.98% sits in the top ten. Separately, the same data were catalogued under a study of yellow fever vaccine responses in identical twins.

Specimen: CD4+ T cells sorted from blood. The receptors were sampled from a woman younger than 35 in good health. CDR3s include the opening cysteine and the closing phenylalanine or tryptophan. D genes are given only for firm matches. Not every row has a clone size; where given, it reads once, few, many or a size class.

clone_size: few
cdr3_length: 16
j_call: TRBJ2-3
v_call: TRBV20-1
d_call: TRBD2
cdr3_aa: CSAPGLAGGPQDTQYF
cdr3_nt: TGCAGTGCGCCGGGACTAGCGGGGGGGCCCCAAGATACGCAGTATTTT

clone_size: .
cdr3_length: 15
j_call: TRBJ2-2
v_call: TRBV18
d_call: .
cdr3_aa: CASSPAMGNTGELFF
cdr3_nt: TGTGCCAGCTCACCTGCTATGGGGAACACCGGGGAGCTGTTTTTT

clone_size: few
cdr3_length: 16
j_call: TRBJ1-3
v_call: TRBV18
d_call: .
cdr3_aa: CASSPLGSRSGNTIYF
cdr3_nt: TGTGCCAGCTCACCATTAGGGTCCCGCTCTGGAAACACCATATATTTT

clone_size: .
cdr3_length: 15
j_call: TRBJ2-3
v_call: TRBV5-1
d_call: .
cdr3_aa: CASSLGSPGTDTQYF
cdr3_nt: TGCGCCAGCAGCTTGGGGTCACCAGGCACAGATACGCAGTATTTT

clone_size: few
cdr3_length: 15
j_call: TRBJ2-1
v_call: TRBV12-3/TRBV12-4
d_call: TRBD1
cdr3_aa: CASYSYRGSYNEQFF
cdr3_nt: TGTGCCAGCTACTCTTACAGGGGATCCTACAATGAGCAGTTCTTC

clone_size: .
cdr3_length: 15
j_call: TRBJ1-4
v_call: TRBV12-3/TRBV12-4
d_call: .
cdr3_aa: CASSTIPGSSGKLFF
cdr3_nt: TGTGCCAGCAGTACGATCCCGGGCTCCTCTGGAAAACTGTTTTTT

clone_size: few
cdr3_length: 13
j_call: TRBJ2-1
v_call: TRBV15
d_call: .
cdr3_aa: CATSRVVNNEQFF
cdr3_nt: TGTGCCACCAGCAGAGTTGTAAACAATGAGCAGTTCTTC

clone_size: .
cdr3_length: 13
j_call: TRBJ2-7
v_call: TRBV7-2
d_call: TRBD1
cdr3_aa: CASSSGGPYEQYF
cdr3_nt: TGTGCCAGCAGCTCAGGGGGCCCCTACGAGCAGTACTTC

clone_size: .
cdr3_length: 15
j_call: TRBJ2-2
v_call: TRBV7-2
d_call: .
cdr3_aa: CASSPGLAITGELFF
cdr3_nt: TGTGCCAGCAGTCCAGGGCTAGCGATCACCGGGGAGCTGTTTTTT

clone_size: .
cdr3_length: 12
j_call: TRBJ2-4
v_call: TRBV5-1
d_call: .
cdr3_aa: CASFSTENIQYF
cdr3_nt: TGCGCCAGCTTCTCGACAGAAAACATTCAGTACTTC

clone_size: few
cdr3_length: 13
j_call: TRBJ2-5
v_call: TRBV20-1
d_call: .
cdr3_aa: CSARGGAKETQYF
cdr3_nt: TGCAGTGCTAGGGGCGGGGCGAAAGAGACCCAGTACTTC

clone_size: .
cdr3_length: 12
j_call: TRBJ2-7
v_call: TRBV20-1
d_call: TRBD1
cdr3_aa: CSANNRGYEQYF
cdr3_nt: TGCAGTGCTAATAACAGGGGCTACGAGCAGTACTTC

clone_size: .
cdr3_length: 16
j_call: TRBJ2-7
v_call: TRBV4-1
d_call: TRBD1
cdr3_aa: CASSQDEAGGSYEQYF
cdr3_nt: TGCGCCAGCAGCCAAGACGAGGCAGGGGGCTCCTACGAGCAGTACTTC

clone_size: few
cdr3_length: 18
j_call: TRBJ2-7
v_call: TRBV6-5
d_call: .
cdr3_aa: CASSSKRPGGSSSYEQYF
cdr3_nt: TGTGCCAGCAGTTCTAAGCGTCCGGGGGGCTCGAGCTCCTACGAGCAGTACTTC

clone_size: .
cdr3_length: 15
j_call: TRBJ2-1
v_call: TRBV18
d_call: .
cdr3_aa: CASSPPGGYNNEQFF
cdr3_nt: TGTGCCAGCTCACCACCGGGCGGGTACAACAATGAGCAGTTCTTC

clone_size: few
cdr3_length: 18
j_call: TRBJ2-3
v_call: TRBV18
d_call: .
cdr3_aa: CASSPTAGGLAPTDTQYF
cdr3_nt: TGTGCCAGCTCACCAACCGCAGGAGGACTGGCGCCCACAGATACGCAGTATTTT

clone_size: once
cdr3_length: 13
j_call: TRBJ2-3
v_call: TRBV23-1
d_call: .
cdr3_aa: CASRPQSRDTQYF
cdr3_nt: TGCGCCAGCAGGCCCCAGTCCCGAGATACGCAGTATTTT

clone_size: few
cdr3_length: 15
j_call: TRBJ2-1
v_call: TRBV2
d_call: TRBD2
cdr3_aa: CASRREGGGLNEQFF
cdr3_nt: TGTGCCAGCCGCCGGGAGGGGGGGGGCCTCAATGAGCAGTTCTTC

clone_size: few
cdr3_length: 15
j_call: TRBJ2-5
v_call: TRBV6-2/TRBV6-3
d_call: .
cdr3_aa: CASSYLRGLGETQYF
cdr3_nt: TGTGCCAGCAGTTATTTGCGGGGATTAGGAGAGACCCAGTACTTC

clone_size: .
cdr3_length: 15
j_call: TRBJ2-5
v_call: TRBV7-9
d_call: TRBD1
cdr3_aa: CASSSGQAPQETQYF
cdr3_nt: TGTGCCAGCAGCTCGGGACAGGCACCCCAAGAGACCCAGTACTTC

clone_size: .
cdr3_length: 14
j_call: TRBJ1-6
v_call: TRBV20-1
d_call: .
cdr3_aa: CSATSITGPSPLHF
cdr3_nt: TGCAGTGCCACCTCCATCACAGGCCCCTCACCCCTCCACTTT

clone_size: few
cdr3_length: 16
j_call: TRBJ2-1
v_call: TRBV6-4
d_call: .
cdr3_aa: CASSDSLTRSRNEQFF
cdr3_nt: TGTGCCAGCAGTGATTCCCTAACTAGGAGCAGGAATGAGCAGTTCTTC

clone_size: .
cdr3_length: 16
j_call: TRBJ2-3
v_call: TRBV7-2
d_call: TRBD2
cdr3_aa: CASSLAGGVKTDTQYF
cdr3_nt: TGTGCCAGCAGCTTAGCTGGGGGGGTCAAAACAGATACGCAGTATTTT

clone_size: few
cdr3_length: 15
j_call: TRBJ2-3
v_call: TRBV5-1
d_call: .
cdr3_aa: CASSPYGSLTDTQYF
cdr3_nt: TGCGCCAGCAGCCCGTACGGCAGTCTCACAGATACGCAGTATTTT

clone_size: few
cdr3_length: 16
j_call: TRBJ2-1
v_call: TRBV6-2/TRBV6-3
d_call: TRBD1
cdr3_aa: CASSPRDRVWYNEQFF
cdr3_nt: TGTGCCAGCAGCCCCCGGGACAGGGTTTGGTACAATGAGCAGTTCTTC

clone_size: few
cdr3_length: 15
j_call: TRBJ2-5
v_call: TRBV24-1
d_call: .
cdr3_aa: CATSDPDSYLETQYF
cdr3_nt: TGTGCCACCAGTGATCCCGACTCCTATCTAGAGACCCAGTACTTC

clone_size: many
cdr3_length: 12
j_call: TRBJ1-5
v_call: TRBV28
d_call: .
cdr3_aa: CASSGPNQPQHF
cdr3_nt: TGTGCCAGCAGTGGGCCGAATCAGCCCCAGCATTTT

clone_size: .
cdr3_length: 14
j_call: TRBJ1-6
v_call: TRBV5-6
d_call: .
cdr3_aa: CASSFRGVRSPLHF
cdr3_nt: TGTGCCAGCAGCTTCCGGGGAGTCAGGTCACCCCTCCACTTT

clone_size: .
cdr3_length: 12
j_call: TRBJ2-1
v_call: TRBV7-6
d_call: .
cdr3_aa: CASSLIGEEQFF
cdr3_nt: TGTGCCAGCAGCTTAATCGGGGAGGAGCAGTTCTTC

clone_size: .
cdr3_length: 12
j_call: TRBJ2-1
v_call: TRBV29-1
d_call: .
cdr3_aa: CSVGGSYNEQFF
cdr3_nt: TGCAGCGTGGGTGGATCCTACAATGAGCAGTTCTTC

clone_size: few
cdr3_length: 14
j_call: TRBJ2-1
v_call: TRBV7-2
d_call: .
cdr3_aa: CASSQPKRGNEQFF
cdr3_nt: TGTGCCAGCAGCCAACCTAAGCGAGGCAATGAGCAGTTCTTC